Below, 21 T cell receptor beta chains from the same sample are listed, as sequenced in a study of tumor-infiltrating lymphocytes in primary liver carcinoma. A constant-region primer primed TCR beta cDNA synthesis from 450 to 550 ng of total RNA. Each TCR beta library was derived from three nested multiplex PCR rounds that employed slightly modified ARM-PCR. TRBV1-TRBV30 forward primers paired with a C-beta reverse primer were used in the first two PCR rounds, which ran roughly 10 cycles each. TCRdb called the multiplex PCR reads again in MiXCR, with one record for every CDR3 protein. The data contain about 100,000 distinct CDR3 sequences, about 63% of them singletons. DNA and RNA were both co-extracted from about 19-30 mg of bulk tissue that had not been sorted. The sequenced sample was liver tumor tissue from sampling region 2. Subset indicated: tumor region T2, inferior pole. Source of these receptors: a woman between 55 and 75 years old with primary liver carcinoma and hepatitis B virus infection.

For this clonotype: One end of the junction is discordant with germline, which a read error may explain. The chain carries TRBV20-1 and TRBJ1-1; TRBD1 matches 9 bases. This CDR3 has 14 residues. Germline CDR1 is DFQATT and CDR2 is SNEGSKA (reference sequence). The DNA of the CDR3 is TGCGGTGCTGATCCACAGGGGGCGTCCCCGAAAGCTTTCTTT. Its protein product is CGADPQGASPKAFF.

The chain's CDR3 is CASSSVLGNTEAFF. In DNA, the CDR3 is TGCGCCAGCAGCTCGGTGTTGGGAAACACTGAAGCTTTCTTT. V and J are TRBV5-1 and TRBJ1-1, with unresolved D. Germline CDR1 and CDR2: SGHRS and YFSETQ. The CDR3 has 14 amino acids. The germline V and J ends were trimmed by 3 bases and 2 bases, with 11 bases remaining between them.

The chain couples TRBV5-6 to TRBJ2-2, with TRBD2 identical over 13 bases. CDR1 SGHDT and CDR2 YYEEEE come from the germline V gene. The CDR3 sequence is 15 residues long. The chain's CDR3 is CASFGLAGADGELFF. As DNA, the CDR3 is TGTGCTAGCTTCGGACTAGCGGGAGCCGACGGGGAGCTGTTTTTT.

The CDR3 DNA sequence: TGTGCCAGCAGTTCCCTAGGTAGCGCATCAGAGACCCAGTACTTC. Protein product: CASSSLGSASETQYF. V usage is TRBV12-3 or TRBV12-4 and J usage is TRBJ2-5, with D maybe TRBD2 (5 bases). The CDR3 is 15 residues long. The germline V and J ends were trimmed by 4 bases and 4 bases, with 16 bases remaining between them.

For this clonotype: Germline and junction disagree at one end, which may indicate a read error. V and J are TRBV6-5 and TRBJ1-5; D possibly corresponds to TRBD1 (6 bases). The CDR3 covers 14 residues. Germline values: CDR1 MNHEY, CDR2 SVGAGI. The CDR3 nucleotides read TGTGTCAGCAGCCGGCGACAGGGCAATCAGCCCCAGCATTTT. Its protein product is CVSSRRQGNQPQHF.

On this clonotype itself: The junction departs from the called germline gene at one end, perhaps through a read error. The chain recombines TRBV12-3 or TRBV12-4 with TRBJ1-2; D possibly corresponds to TRBD1 (6 bases). The CDR3 extends over 13 amino acids. CDR3 residues: CASNHAGAYGCTF. As DNA, the CDR3 is TGTGCCAGCAATCACGCAGGGGCCTATGGCTGCACCTTC.

The chain couples TRBV6-1 to TRBJ2-7; 8 bases agree with TRBD1. V shed 9 bases and J 4 bases; nucleotides not matched to a gene: 14. Germline CDR1 MNHNS, CDR2 SASEGT. The CDR3 contains 15 residues. The CDR3: CASRVDRAPTYEQYF. The CDR3 nucleotides are TGTGCCAGTAGAGTGGACAGGGCCCCCACTTACGAGCAGTACTTC.

A note on this clonotype: Given a much more abundant clone one base away, this may be a read error. The J gene is TRBJ1-1, the V gene TRBV7-9; weak D call: TRBD1 (5 bases). This CDR3 has 14 residues. CDR1 is SEHNR, CDR2 FQNEAQ, per germline (reference sequence). Trimming removed 5 bases from V and 2 bases from J, with 12 bases in between. CDR3 sequence: CASSLARGNTEAFF. CDR3 nucleotide sequence: TGTGCCAGCAGCCTGGCAAGGGGCAACACTGAAGCTTTCTTT.

On this clonotype itself: The junction departs from germline at one end; a sequencing error may be responsible. V is TRBV11-1 and J is TRBJ2-7; D is possibly TRBD1 (6 bases). This CDR3 region has 15 residues. Germline V gives CDR1 SGHAT, CDR2 FQDESV (reference sequence). In DNA, the CDR3 is TGTGCCAGCAGCCCTCGGACAGCAGAACTAAGCGAGCTGTACTTC. It encodes CASSPRTAELSELYF.

For this clonotype: A read error may produce the germline difference seen at one junction end. The chain combines TRBV7-9 with TRBJ2-3, with 7 positions matching TRBD2. CDR1 SEHNR and CDR2 FQNEAQ come from the germline V gene (reference sequence). The CDR3 loop spans 17 amino acids. The CDR3 loop is CVSSLRGGGSNTDTQYF. Here the CDR3 DNA reads TGTGTCAGCAGCTTACGTGGGGGAGGGTCGAACACAGATACGCAGTATTTT.

Turning to this clonotype: Its ends do not fully match the called genes, so a read error is possible. The chain combines TRBV6-5 with TRBJ2-3; 11 nucleotides agree with TRBD2. The CDR3 consists of 16 residues. Germline loops: CDR1 MNHEY, CDR2 SVGAGI. CDR3 protein: CASSYRGLAERDTRYF. DNA of the CDR3: TGTGCCAGCAGTTACCGGGGACTAGCGGAGAGGGATACGCGGTATTTT.

In the case of this clonotype: One junction end disagrees with the germline gene, perhaps due to a read error. The chain is built from TRBV12-3 or TRBV12-4 and TRBJ2-2, with 7 bases identical to TRBD2. The CDR3 contains 15 residues. The chain's CDR3 is CASSQGLTGRGELFF. In DNA form, the CDR3 reads TGTGCTAGCAGTCAGGGACTAACGGGACGTGGGGAGCTGTTTTTT.

Comment on this clonotype: Likely a read error: the CDR3 ends without its conserved phenylalanine or tryptophan. The DNA is left out, because the CDR3 cannot be placed on it with certainty; the CDR3 is given as TCRdb lists it. The rearrangement links TRBV6-2 or TRBV6-3 to TRBJ2-5; the table calls TRBD2, which could not be checked here. Germline V lookup: CDR1 MNHEY, CDR2 SVGEGT. Including both end residues, the CDR3 is 16 amino acids long. Here the CDR3 reads CASSHLSIASTRDPVL.

This clonotype occurred many times. This chain joins TRBV4-2 and TRBJ2-2; D gene uncertain. This CDR3 spans 9 amino acids. Germline-derived CDR1 and CDR2 are LGHNA and YNFKEQ. CDR3 in amino acids: CGNTGELFF. Written as DNA, the CDR3 is TGTGGGAACACCGGGGAGCTGTTTTTT.

This clonotype was counted a few times. A much more abundant neighbour one base away suggests this may be a read error. The rearrangement links TRBV6-5 to TRBJ2-7, with TRBD2 matching over 11 bases. V shed 4 bases and J 0 bases; nucleotides not matched to a gene: 2. Germline V gives CDR1 MNHEY, CDR2 SVGAGI. The CDR3 contains 15 residues. This CDR3 is CASSLTSGNSYEQYF. The CDR3 region has the DNA TGTGCCAGCAGTTTGACTAGCGGGAACTCCTACGAGCAGTACTTC.

A word on this clonotype: Because it lacks the conserved phenylalanine or tryptophan at the end, this CDR3 is likely a read error. The DNA is omitted, as the CDR3 cannot be located on it reliably, and the CDR3 follows TCRdb's listing. The chain has TRBV28 and TRBJ2-3. The CDR3 numbers 15 amino acids, ends counted. Germline CDR1 reads MDHEN; CDR2 reads SYDVKM. The CDR3 is CASSFPSYSTYTLYL.

By sample share, this clonotype is medium-sized. The chain employs TRBV11-2 and TRBJ2-1; possibly TRBD1 or TRBD2 for D (5 bases each). This CDR3 comprises 14 residues. Germline CDR1 is SGHAT and CDR2 is FQNNGV. Trimming took 3 bases from V and 10 from J, leaving 16 bases between them. CDR3: CASSLETGTGEQFF. The CDR3 bases are TGTGCCAGCAGCTTGGAAACCGGGACGGGAGAGCAGTTCTTC.

About this clonotype: A much bigger clone sits one base away, suggesting this may be a read error. The chain couples TRBV6-4 to TRBJ2-2; D call uncertain. Trimming stripped 5 bases from V and 10 bases from J, with 11 bases between. CDR3 size: 12 residues. Germline lookup yields CDR1 MRHNA and CDR2 SNTAGT. In nucleotides, the CDR3 is TGTGCCAGCAGTCCTAGTTCCGTGGAGCTGTTTTTT. This gives the protein CASSPSSVELFF.

Details on this clonotype: Mismatch with germline at one junction end may stem from a read error. V and J are TRBV11-2 and TRBJ2-2, with TRBD1 as a possible D gene (5 bases). Germline values: CDR1 SGHAT, CDR2 FQNNGV. CDR3 size: 13 residues. The CDR3 is CTSSSRGAWELFF. CDR3 DNA: TGTACCAGTAGCTCAAGGGGTGCCTGGGAACTGTTTTTT.

The V call is TRBV11-1, the J call TRBJ2-6; D ambiguous. Per the germline V gene, CDR1 is SGHAT and CDR2 is FQDESV (reference sequence). V was pared by 11 bases and J by 2 bases, with 22 bases between. CDR3 length equals 17 residues. The CDR3 coding sequence is TGTGCCTGTAGCCCCCCGACATGGAGCCCTGGGGCCAACGTCCTGACTTTC. Its protein is CACSPPTWSPGANVLTF.

In this sample, this clonotype turned up a few times. The genes are TRBV18 and TRBJ2-7; 7 bases fit TRBD1. Germline-derived CDR1 and CDR2 are KGHSH and LQKENI. V shed 8 bases, J shed 2 bases, and the junction held 15 bases outside the gene matches. The length of the CDR3 is 16 residues. DNA for the CDR3: TGTGCCAGCACAAAGGGGCCGGGACAGCCAACCTACGAGCAGTACTTC. Translation: CASTKGPGQPTYEQYF. The full variable domain, rest sourced from reference TRBV18 and TRBJ2-7, is NAGVMQNPRHLVRRRGQEARLRCSPMKGHSHVYWYRQLPEEGLKFMVYLQKENIIDESGMPKERFSAEFPKEGPSILRIQQVVRGDSAAYFCASTKGPGQPTYEQYFGPGTRLTVT.